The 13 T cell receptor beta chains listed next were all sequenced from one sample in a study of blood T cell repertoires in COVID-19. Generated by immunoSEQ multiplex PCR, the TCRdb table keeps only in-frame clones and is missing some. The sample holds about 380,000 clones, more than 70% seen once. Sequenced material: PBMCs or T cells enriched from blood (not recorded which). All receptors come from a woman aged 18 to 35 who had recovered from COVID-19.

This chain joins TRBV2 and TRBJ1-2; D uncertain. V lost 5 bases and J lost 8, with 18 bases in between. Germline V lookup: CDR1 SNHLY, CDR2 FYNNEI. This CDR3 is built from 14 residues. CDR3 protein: CASSRGSVTIGYTF. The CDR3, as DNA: TGTGCCAGCAGTCGAGGGTCGGTCACAATAGGCTACACCTTC.

In nucleotides, the CDR3 is TGTGCCAGCAGCGTAGAGGACAGGGCTGGAAACACCATATATTTT. Translation: CASSVEDRAGNTIYF. V is TRBV9 and J is TRBJ1-3, with 8 bases fitting TRBD1. CDR1 and CDR2 from the germline V gene are SGDLS and YYNGEE. V shed 0 bases and J 2 bases; nucleotides not matched to a gene: 1. The CDR3 totals 15 residues. Looking up the rest from reference TRBV9 and TRBJ1-3 gives the full variable domain: DSGVTQTPKHLITATGQRVTLRCSPRSGDLSVYWYQQSLDQGLQFLIQYYNGEERAKGNILERFSAQQFPDLHSELNLSSLELGDSALYFCASSVEDRAGNTIYFGEGSWLTVV.

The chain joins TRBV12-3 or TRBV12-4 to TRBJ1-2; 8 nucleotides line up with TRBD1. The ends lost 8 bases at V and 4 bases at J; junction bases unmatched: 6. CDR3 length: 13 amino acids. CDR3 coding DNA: TGTGCCAGCCCGGGACAGGTCATCTATGGCTACACCTTC. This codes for CASPGQVIYGYTF.

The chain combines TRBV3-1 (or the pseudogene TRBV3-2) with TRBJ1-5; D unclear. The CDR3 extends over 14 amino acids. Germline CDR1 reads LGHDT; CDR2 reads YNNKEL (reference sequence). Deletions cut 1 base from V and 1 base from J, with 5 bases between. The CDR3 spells CASSQAGSNQPQHF. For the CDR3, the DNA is TGTGCCAGCAGCCAAGCGGGGAGCAATCAGCCCCAGCATTTT.

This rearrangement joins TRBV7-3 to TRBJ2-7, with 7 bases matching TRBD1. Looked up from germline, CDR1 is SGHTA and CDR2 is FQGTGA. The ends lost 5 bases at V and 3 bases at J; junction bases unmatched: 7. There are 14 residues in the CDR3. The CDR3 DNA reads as TGTGCCAGCAGCGAAGGTCCAGGGGGCTACGAGCAGTACTTC. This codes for CASSEGPGGYEQYF.

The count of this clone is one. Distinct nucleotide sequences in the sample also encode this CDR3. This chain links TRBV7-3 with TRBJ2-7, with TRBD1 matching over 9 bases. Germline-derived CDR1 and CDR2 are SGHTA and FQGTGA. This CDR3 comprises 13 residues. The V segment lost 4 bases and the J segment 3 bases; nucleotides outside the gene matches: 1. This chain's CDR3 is CASSSDRGYEQYF. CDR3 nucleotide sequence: TGTGCCAGCAGCTCGGACAGGGGCTACGAGCAGTACTTC.

DNA of the CDR3: TGTGCCAGCAGCTTCGGGACAGAGGGAGGCTACGAGCAGTACTTC. This sequence encodes CASSFGTEGGYEQYF. The gene calls are TRBV5-6 and TRBJ2-7, with a weak D call TRBD1 (7 bases). CDR1 SGHDT and CDR2 YYEEEE come from the germline V gene. This CDR3 has 15 residues. V was pared by 2 bases and J by 3 bases, with 15 bases between.

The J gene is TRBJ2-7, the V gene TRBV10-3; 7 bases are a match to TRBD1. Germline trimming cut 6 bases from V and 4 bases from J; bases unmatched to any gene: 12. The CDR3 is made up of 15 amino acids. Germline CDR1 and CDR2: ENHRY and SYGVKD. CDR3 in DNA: TGTGCCATCAGCGGGACAGCCCAGGTCGGGTACGAGCAGTACTTC. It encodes CAISGTAQVGYEQYF.

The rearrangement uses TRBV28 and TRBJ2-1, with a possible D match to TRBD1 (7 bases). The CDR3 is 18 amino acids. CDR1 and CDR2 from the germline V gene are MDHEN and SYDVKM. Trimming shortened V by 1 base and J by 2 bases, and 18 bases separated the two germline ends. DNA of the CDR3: TGTGCCAGCAGTTTATCCCCCTACAGGGGAGGACCCTACAATGAGCAGTTCTTC. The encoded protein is CASSLSPYRGGPYNEQFF.

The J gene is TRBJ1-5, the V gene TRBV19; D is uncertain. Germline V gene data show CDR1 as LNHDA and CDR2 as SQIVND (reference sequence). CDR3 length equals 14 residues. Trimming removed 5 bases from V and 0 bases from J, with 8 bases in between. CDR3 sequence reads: CASSPGYSNQPQHF. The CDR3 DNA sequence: TGTGCCAGTAGTCCCGGGTATAGCAATCAGCCCCAGCATTTT.

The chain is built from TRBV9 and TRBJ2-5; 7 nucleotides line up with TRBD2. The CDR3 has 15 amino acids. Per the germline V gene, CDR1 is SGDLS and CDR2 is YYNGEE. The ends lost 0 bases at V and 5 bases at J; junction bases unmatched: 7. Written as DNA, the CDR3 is TGTGCCAGCAGCGTAGTACCAGGACTAGGGGAGACCCAGTACTTC. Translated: CASSVVPGLGETQYF.

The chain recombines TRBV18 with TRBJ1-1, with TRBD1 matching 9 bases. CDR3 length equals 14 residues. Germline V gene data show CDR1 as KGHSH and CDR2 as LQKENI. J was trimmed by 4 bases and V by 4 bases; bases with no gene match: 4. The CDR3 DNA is TGTGCCAGCTCACAGGGACAGGGAACCACTGAAGCTTTCTTT. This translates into CASSQGQGTTEAFF.

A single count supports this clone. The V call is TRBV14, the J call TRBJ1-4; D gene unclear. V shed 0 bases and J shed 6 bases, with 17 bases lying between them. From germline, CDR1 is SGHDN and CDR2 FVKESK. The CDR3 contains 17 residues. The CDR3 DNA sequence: TGTGCCAGCAGCCAAGAGTCTGGAGGCTCGCTGGATGAAAAACTGTTTTTT. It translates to CASSQESGGSLDEKLFF.